The T cell receptor beta chain under discussion was sequenced for a study of blood T cell repertoires in COVID-19. Unmatched junction bases numbered 5, after V lost 3 bases and J lost 5 bases. This CDR3 has 16 residues. CDR1 and CDR2 from the germline V gene are SGHVS and FQNEAQ. The repertoire was sequenced with immunoSEQ multiplex PCR; TCRdb's copy has only in-frame clones and lacks some. Counted here are approximately 60,000 clones, about 75% occurring once; the ten biggest clones make up approximately 20%. Sequences were obtained from peripheral blood. The sequence was obtained from a man in his forties or fifties with active or convalescent COVID-19. The gene calls are TRBV7-8 and TRBJ2-7, with 15 bases that match TRBD2. The CDR3 bases are TGTGCCAGCAGCTTGGGACTAGCGGGAGGAGTAAACGAGCAGTACTTC. Its protein is CASSLGLAGGVNEQYF.